The 32 T cell receptor beta chains listed next were all sequenced from one sample in a study of cytomegalovirus exposure and HLA in healthy donors. The PCR employed 60 Vbeta primers together with 13 Jbeta primers. Using immunoSEQ multiplex PCR, the repertoire was profiled, and TCRdb retains in-frame clones only, with some absent. Among 95,000 to 150,000 clones listed, about three quarters were seen once. Sequencing was done on a sample of PBMCs. The receptor set was obtained from a woman in her 30s in good health and CMV-seropositive.

V gene TRBV19 combines with J gene TRBJ1-3, with TRBD1 as a possible D gene (6 bases). V was clipped by 5 bases and J by 0 bases, with 8 bases between them. Germline V lookup: CDR1 LNHDA, CDR2 SQIVND (reference sequence). This CDR3 has 14 residues. CDR3 protein: CASSGGTSGNTIYF. CDR3 bases: TGTGCCAGTAGTGGGGGCACCTCTGGAAACACCATATATTTT. The entire variable domain, with the rest obtained from reference TRBV19 and TRBJ1-3, is as follows: DGGITQSPKYLFRKEGQNVTLSCEQNLNHDAMYWYRQDPGQGLRLIYYSQIVNDFQKGDIAEGYSVSREKKESFPLTVTSAQKNPTAFYLCASSGGTSGNTIYFGEGSWLTVV.

For this clone: In the same sample, other DNA sequences code for this CDR3. Here the CDR3 reads CASSPQLGEQFF. CDR3 in DNA: TGTGCCAGCAGCCCCCAACTAGGGGAGCAGTTCTTC. J is TRBJ2-1 and V is TRBV7-3; tentative D call: TRBD2 (5 bases). The CDR3 runs to 12 residues. The germline V gene encodes CDR1 SGHTA and CDR2 FQGTGA. V was trimmed by 5 bases and J by 10 bases, leaving 12 bases between them.

In this sample, this clone turned up once. The chain has TRBV27 and TRBJ2-1, with 9 nucleotides matching TRBD1. The CDR3 totals 15 residues. Germline loops: CDR1 MNHEY, CDR2 SMNVEV (reference sequence). V trimming: 2 bases; J trimming: 7 bases; junction bases outside the gene matches: 6. The CDR3 DNA reads as TGTGCCAGCAGTTTAGTACAGGGGGCGTCTAATGAGCAGTTCTTC. Its translation is CASSLVQGASNEQFF.

The V and J genes are TRBV5-1 and TRBJ2-2; 8 positions agree with TRBD1. Losses at the gene ends were 1 base for V and 5 bases for J; bases not matched to a gene: 7. Germline CDR1 and CDR2: SGHRS and YFSETQ. There are 16 residues in the CDR3. The CDR3 bases are TGCGCCAGCAGCTTGTTGGGACAGGATGGTACCGGGGAGCTGTTTTTT. This gives the protein CASSLLGQDGTGELFF.

The CDR3 sequence is CASSKQGANQPQHF. In DNA, the CDR3 is TGTGCCAGCAGTAAACAGGGGGCGAATCAGCCCCAGCATTTT. The genes are TRBV2 and TRBJ1-5; 9 bases map to TRBD1. Trimming at V came to 5 bases and at J to 4 bases, leaving 3 bases not matched to a gene. The CDR3 is 14 residues long. CDR1 is SNHLY, CDR2 FYNNEI, per germline. Variable domain in full (rest from reference TRBV2 and TRBJ1-5): EPEVTQTPSHQVTQMGQEVILRCVPISNHLYFYWYRQILGQKVEFLVSFYNNEISEKSEIFDDQFSVERPDGSNFTLKIRSTKLEDSAMYFCASSKQGANQPQHFGDGTRLSIL.

The chain has TRBV5-1 and TRBJ2-5; D is perhaps TRBD1 (6 bases). The germline gives CDR1 SGHRS, CDR2 YFSETQ. V lost 3 bases and J 3 bases, leaving 18 bases between the germline ends. The CDR3 totals 16 residues. Written as DNA, the CDR3 is TGCGCCAGCAGCTGGGCGTTGGGGGCACCAAAAGAGACCCAGTACTTC. Its protein is CASSWALGAPKETQYF.

The chain combines TRBV4-3 with TRBJ2-1; weak D call: TRBD2 (5 bases). Germline V lookup: CDR1 LGHNA, CDR2 YSLEER. Trimming removed 0 bases from V and 9 bases from J, with 9 bases in between. CDR3 length equals 13 residues. CDR3 DNA sequence: TGCGCCAGCAGCCAAGATGAGGGCGGTGAGCAGTTCTTC. It is translated as CASSQDEGGEQFF.

This rearrangement joins TRBV7-2 to TRBJ2-7; TRBD2 matches 8 bases. There are 15 residues in the CDR3. Trimming removed 6 bases from V and 3 bases from J; junction bases left unmatched: 10. Germline V gene data show CDR1 as SGHTA and CDR2 as FQGNSA. The CDR3 nucleotides are TGTGCCAGCAGGCACGCGGGGGGCTCCCGCTACGAGCAGTACTTC. It is translated as CASRHAGGSRYEQYF.

The CDR3 loop is CASSRTSLLQETQYF. CDR3 DNA sequence: TGTGCCAGCAGCCGGACTAGTCTCCTCCAAGAGACCCAGTACTTC. The chain recombines TRBV9 with TRBJ2-5; 7 nucleotides agree with TRBD2. This CDR3 is built from 15 residues. Unmatched junction bases numbered 7, after V lost 4 bases and J lost 1 base. Germline CDR1 reads SGDLS; CDR2 reads YYNGEE.

The rearrangement joins TRBV23-1 to TRBJ2-5; maybe TRBD2 (7 bases). TRBV23-1 is marked as an open reading frame, function uncertain. Trimming removed 0 bases from V and 1 base from J, with 9 bases in between. CDR3 length equals 15 residues. The CDR3 spells CASSQSGGRQETQYF. The DNA for the CDR3 is TGCGCCAGCAGTCAATCGGGGGGGCGCCAAGAGACCCAGTACTTC.

This chain uses TRBV5-1 with TRBJ2-7; 7 bases fit TRBD1. Germline V gives CDR1 SGHRS, CDR2 YFSETQ. Trimming took 0 bases from V and 3 from J; bases not matched to a gene: 6. The CDR3 spans 15 residues. CDR3 sequence: CASSLGQGVNYEQYF. Written as DNA, the CDR3 is TGCGCCAGCAGCTTGGGGCAGGGGGTAAACTACGAGCAGTACTTC.

This clone was counted a single time. The chain joins TRBV19 to TRBJ2-7, with no clear D. The CDR3 has 19 amino acids. The ends were cut back, 6 bases at V and 2 bases at J, with 29 bases in the middle. Germline lookup yields CDR1 LNHDA and CDR2 SQIVND (reference sequence). The CDR3 region has the DNA TGTGCCAGTAGCGCCAAATCCCCCCTGGTAGCTATCCTCACCTACGAGCAGTACTTC. Its translation is CASSAKSPLVAILTYEQYF.

J is TRBJ2-5 and V is TRBV7-9, with 13 bases that match TRBD2. The CDR3 runs 17 residues. Germline CDR1 SEHNR, CDR2 FQNEAQ (reference sequence). V was clipped by 1 base and J by 4 bases; unmatched bases: 6. The CDR3 region is CASSLGTSGGSGETQYF. CDR3 nucleotide sequence: TGTGCCAGCAGCTTAGGGACTAGCGGGGGATCGGGAGAGACCCAGTACTTC. Combining the CDR3 with reference TRBV7-9 and TRBJ2-5 gives the whole variable domain DTGVSQNPRHKITKRGQNVTFRCDPISEHNRLYWYRQTLGQGPEFLTYFQNEAQLEKSRLLSDRFSAERPKGSFSTLEIQRTEQGDSAMYLCASSLGTSGGSGETQYFGPGTRLLVL.

This chain uses TRBV6-1 with TRBJ2-7, with TRBD1 matching 7 bases. J lost 0 bases, V lost 5 bases, and 4 bases had no gene match. Germline CDR1 MNHNS, CDR2 SASEGT. The CDR3 loop spans 14 amino acids. CDR3: CASSPRDSSYEQYF. In nucleotides, the CDR3 is TGTGCCAGCAGTCCCCGGGACAGCTCCTACGAGCAGTACTTC.

This clone has more than one count but fewer than ten. The gene calls are TRBV4-2 and TRBJ2-7; 9 bases line up with TRBD1. Per the germline V gene, CDR1 is LGHNA and CDR2 is YNFKEQ. The CDR3 spans 17 residues. After removal of 4 bases from V and 4 bases from J, the junction contained 14 bases not matched to a gene. The CDR3 DNA reads as TGTGCCAGCAGCCCACGAGGGCCCGGGACAGGGTCTTACGAGCAGTACTTC. Its protein is CASSPRGPGTGSYEQYF.

This clone was counted once. The chain carries TRBV5-4 and TRBJ2-5; 8 bases map to TRBD1. Germline V gene data show CDR1 as SGHNT and CDR2 as YYREEE (reference sequence). Germline trimming cut 0 bases from V and 5 bases from J; bases unmatched to any gene: 6. The CDR3 is 15 residues long. The CDR3 sequence: CASSLDAGGGETQYF. The CDR3 region has the DNA TGTGCCAGCAGCTTGGACGCAGGGGGCGGTGAGACCCAGTACTTC.

This clone was seen a handful of times. The gene calls are TRBV5-5 and TRBJ1-1; a possible D gene is TRBD1 (6 bases). Germline CDR1 SGHKS, CDR2 YYEKEE (reference sequence). Trimming stripped 4 bases from V and 3 bases from J, with 13 bases between. The CDR3 consists of 14 residues. The CDR3 here is CASSHGQPYTEAFF. The DNA for the CDR3 is TGTGCCAGCAGCCATGGACAGCCCTACACTGAAGCTTTCTTT. The whole variable domain, remainder taken from reference TRBV5-5 and TRBJ1-1, is DAGVTQSPTHLIKTRGQQVTLRCSPISGHKSVSWYQQVLGQGPQFIFQYYEKEERGRGNFPDRFSARQFPNYSSELNVNALLLGDSALYLCASSHGQPYTEAFFGQGTRLTVV.

The chain has TRBV6-1 and TRBJ1-2, with D unresolved. Germline CDR1 is MNHNS and CDR2 is SASEGT. The CDR3 totals 15 residues. The germline V and J ends were trimmed by 2 bases and 8 bases, with 18 bases remaining between them. The DNA for the CDR3 is TGTGCCAGCAGTGAAATGTCTGTGGCAGGCAAAGGCTACACCTTC. The encoded protein is CASSEMSVAGKGYTF.

The chain joins TRBV4-3 to TRBJ2-3; D gene unclear. This CDR3 has 16 residues. The germline CDR1 and CDR2 sequences are LGHNA and YSLEER. Trimming removed 4 bases at V and 0 bases at J, with 14 bases between. The CDR3 protein is CASSLQASGSTDTQYF. CDR3 DNA: TGCGCCAGCAGCCTTCAAGCTAGTGGTAGCACAGATACGCAGTATTTT.

V and J are TRBV7-9 and TRBJ2-1; D is ambiguous. The germline gives CDR1 SEHNR, CDR2 FQNEAQ (reference sequence). Deletions cut 1 base from V and 6 bases from J, with 7 bases between. This CDR3 region has 13 residues. CDR3 residues: CASSLGAGNEQFF. CDR3 sequence (DNA): TGTGCCAGCAGCTTAGGGGCAGGCAATGAGCAGTTCTTC.

The rearrangement joins TRBV28 to TRBJ2-7; D perhaps matches TRBD2 (7 bases). CDR1 is MDHEN, CDR2 SYDVKM, per germline. The CDR3 totals 11 residues. Trimming removed 8 bases from V and 4 bases from J, with 9 bases in between. Here the CDR3 DNA reads TGTGCCAGCGGGGGGGCGTACGAGCAGTACTTC. It specifies CASGGAYEQYF.

This clone appeared once. The CDR3 end shows no conserved phenylalanine or tryptophan, and so a read error is likely. The DNA is omitted, as the CDR3 cannot be located on it reliably, and the CDR3 follows TCRdb's listing. CDR3 in amino acids: CASRLAAASRH. The genes are TRBV12-2 and TRBJ2-4; the table's D call of TRBD2 was not tested on the DNA. TRBV12-2 is a recognized pseudogene. Counting both end residues, the CDR3 totals 11 amino acids.

The CDR3 nucleotides read TGTGCCAGCAGCCAGGTGACTAGCGGGTCTAGCACAGATACGCAGTATTTT. Translated: CASSQVTSGSSTDTQYF. The chain is built from TRBV14 and TRBJ2-3; 10 nucleotides line up with TRBD2. The V and J ends lost 3 bases and 0 bases, in that order; junction bases with no gene match: 6. Germline V CDR1 and CDR2: SGHDN, FVKESK. The CDR3 is 17 residues long. Supplemented by reference TRBV14 and TRBJ2-3, the full variable domain reads EAGVTQFPSHSVIEKGQTVTLRCDPISGHDNLYWYRRVMGKEIKFLLHFVKESKQDESGMPNNRFLAERTGGTYSTLKVQPAELEDSGVYFCASSQVTSGSSTDTQYFGPGTRLTVL.

About this clone itself: The sample contains more than one DNA sequence encoding this CDR3. The rearrangement uses TRBV7-6 and TRBJ2-7, with D possibly TRBD2 on 5 matching bases. The CDR3 consists of 13 residues. Germline CDR1 and CDR2: SGHVS and FNYEAQ. Trimming took 3 bases from V and 3 from J, leaving 9 bases between them. CDR3 coding DNA: TGTGCCAGCAGCTTTGGGGAGAGCTACGAGCAGTACTTC. Translating gives CASSFGESYEQYF.

The chain combines TRBV5-1 with TRBJ2-7, with TRBD1 identical over 11 bases. Germline CDR1 and CDR2: SGHRS and YFSETQ. This CDR3 has 14 amino acids. Trimming removed 4 bases from V and 5 bases from J; junction bases left unmatched: 5. The CDR3 bases are TGCGCCAGCAGCCGGGGGGACAGGGGGGACGAGCAGTACTTC. Protein sequence: CASSRGDRGDEQYF.

V usage is TRBV7-9 and J usage is TRBJ2-5; 10 nucleotides align to TRBD2. This CDR3 has 16 residues. V shed 5 bases and J 5 bases; nucleotides not matched to a gene: 11. Per germline, CDR1 SEHNR and CDR2 FQNEAQ (reference sequence). The CDR3: CASSLTLAGPSETQYF. CDR3 nucleotides: TGTGCCAGCAGCCTCACACTAGCGGGGCCCTCCGAGACCCAGTACTTC.

This clone appeared once. The chain joins TRBV30 to TRBJ1-6; TRBD1 might be the D (6 bases). CDR1 and CDR2 (germline): GTSNPN, SVGIG (reference sequence). The CDR3 is 15 residues long. V lost 1 base and J 7 bases, leaving 14 bases between the germline ends. The CDR3 DNA follows: TGTGCCTGGAGTGCCCAGCAGGGGTGGAATTCACCCCTCCACTTT. Translation: CAWSAQQGWNSPLHF.

The chain recombines TRBV27 with TRBJ2-7; 9 positions agree with TRBD1. Germline V gene data show CDR1 as MNHEY and CDR2 as SMNVEV (reference sequence). V trimming: 6 bases; J trimming: 7 bases; junction bases outside the gene matches: 16. The length of the CDR3 is 16 residues. CDR3: CASSPLAGTGFREQYF. CDR3 DNA: TGTGCCAGCAGCCCTTTGGCCGGGACAGGGTTTAGGGAGCAGTACTTC.

A note on this clone: The junction does not match germline at one end; this may be a read error. The chain is built from TRBV7-9 and TRBJ1-1; unclear D gene. The CDR3 runs 14 residues. CDR1 is SEHNR, CDR2 FQNEAQ, per germline (reference sequence). The CDR3 nucleotides read TGTTCCAGCAGCCCGCCGGAGGGGAACACTGAAGCTTTCTTT. Translating gives CSSSPPEGNTEAFF.

The V gene is TRBV15, the J gene TRBJ2-5; D possibly corresponds to TRBD2 (6 bases). V dropped 4 bases and J dropped 5 bases, with 14 bases sitting between them. CDR1 and CDR2 from the germline V gene are LNHNV and YYDKDF (reference sequence). CDR3 size: 14 residues. The DNA for the CDR3 is TGTGCCACCAGCACCGGGACTTCCAAGGAGACCCAGTACTTC. It codes for CATSTGTSKETQYF.

J is TRBJ2-7 and V is TRBV4-3; weak D call: TRBD1 (5 bases). Per the germline V gene, CDR1 is LGHNA and CDR2 is YSLEER. Trimming stripped 3 bases from V and 0 bases from J, with 12 bases between. The CDR3 contains 15 residues. The CDR3 is CASSHGHQSSYEQYF. The CDR3 nucleotides are TGCGCCAGCAGCCACGGACACCAGAGCTCCTACGAGCAGTACTTC.

V is TRBV5-1 and J is TRBJ2-5, with D possibly being TRBD1 (5 bases). V lost 3 bases and J 1 base, leaving 10 bases between the germline ends. The CDR3 extends over 14 amino acids. From germline, CDR1 is SGHRS and CDR2 YFSETQ. The CDR3 region has the DNA TGCGCCAGCAGCTCAAGGACAATCCAAGAGACCCAGTACTTC. Its protein product is CASSSRTIQETQYF. The full variable domain, with the rest looked up from reference TRBV5-1 and TRBJ2-5, is KAGVTQTPRYLIKTRGQQVTLSCSPISGHRSVSWYQQTPGQGLQFLFEYFSETQRNKGNFPGRFSGRQFSNSRSEMNVSTLELGDSALYLCASSSRTIQETQYFGPGTRLLVL.